In this sample, the clone carrying this T cell receptor (beta chain) turned up a few times. Its specificity is not known. This sample stems from a study of cytomegalovirus exposure and HLA in healthy donors. 13 Jbeta primers and 60 Vbeta primers were used for the PCR. This table comes from immunoSEQ multiplex PCR, and its TCRdb copy is limited to in-frame clones, with some not included. Here the sample spans about 150,000 clones, 80% being singletons. This CDR3 region has 15 residues. The germline V gene has CDR1 KGHSH and CDR2 LQKENI. V shed 6 bases, J shed 2 bases, and the junction held 7 bases outside the gene matches. Study-level results: Researchers reported from a later analysis that most CMV-associated TCR beta chains appeared HLA-restricted. In all likelihood, a cluster of highly shared sequence variants was a sequencing artifact. Per a prior analysis, the majority of TCR beta V segments were productive roughly 90% or roughly 30% of the time.

The clonotype was recovered from a woman aged 40-49 years in good health and CMV-seropositive. The chain employs TRBV18 and TRBJ2-3, with TRBD1 matching over 8 bases. Sequenced sample: PBMCs. The CDR3 region is CASSQAGGFTDTQYF. Here the CDR3 DNA reads TGTGCCAGCTCGCAAGCAGGGGGCTTCACAGATACGCAGTATTTT.